This TCR beta chain originates from a study of cytomegalovirus exposure and HLA in healthy donors. Vbeta (60) and Jbeta (13) primers were used in the PCR. Assay used: immunoSEQ multiplex PCR; TCRdb lists only in-frame clones, some missing. The data show 150,000 to 200,000 clones, around nine tenths seen once. The CDR3 contains 15 residues. Germline V gene lookup returns CDR1 SGHTA and CDR2 FQGNSA. V was pared by 1 base and J by 1 base, with 10 bases between. The chain recombines TRBV7-2 with TRBJ2-5, with D maybe TRBD2 (5 bases). The TCR was taken from a woman younger than 35 in good health and CMV-seronegative. The material sequenced was PBMCs. CDR3 in DNA: TGTGCCAGCAGCTTAGAAGCGGCCCCCCAAGAGACCCAGTACTTC. This codes for CASSLEAAPQETQYF.